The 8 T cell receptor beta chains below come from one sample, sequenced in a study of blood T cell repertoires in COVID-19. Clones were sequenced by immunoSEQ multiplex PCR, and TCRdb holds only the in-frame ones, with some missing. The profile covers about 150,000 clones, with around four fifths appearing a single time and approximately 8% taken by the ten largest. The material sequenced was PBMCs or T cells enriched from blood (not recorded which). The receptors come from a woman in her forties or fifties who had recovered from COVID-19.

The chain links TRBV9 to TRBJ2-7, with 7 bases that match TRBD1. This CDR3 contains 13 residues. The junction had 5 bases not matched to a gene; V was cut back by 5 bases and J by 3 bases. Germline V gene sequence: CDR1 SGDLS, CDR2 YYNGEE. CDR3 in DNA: TGTGCCAGCAGTAACAGGGGTGGCTACGAGCAGTACTTC. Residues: CASSNRGGYEQYF. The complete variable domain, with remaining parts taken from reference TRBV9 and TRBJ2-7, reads DSGVTQTPKHLITATGQRVTLRCSPRSGDLSVYWYQQSLDQGLQFLIQYYNGEERAKGNILERFSAQQFPDLHSELNLSSLELGDSALYFCASSNRGGYEQYFGPGTRLTVT.

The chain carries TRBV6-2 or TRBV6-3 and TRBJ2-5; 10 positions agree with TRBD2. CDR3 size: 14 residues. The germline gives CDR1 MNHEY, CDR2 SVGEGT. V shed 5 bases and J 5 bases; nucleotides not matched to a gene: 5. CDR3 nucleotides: TGTGCCAGCAGTCGAGCGGGGGGGGTGGAGACCCAGTACTTC. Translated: CASSRAGGVETQYF.

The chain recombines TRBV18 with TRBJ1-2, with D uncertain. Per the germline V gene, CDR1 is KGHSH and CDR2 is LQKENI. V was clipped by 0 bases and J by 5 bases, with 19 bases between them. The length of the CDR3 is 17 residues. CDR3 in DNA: TGTGCCAGCTCACCACCGGCAGCCGGCGGGAAAGGGTATGGCTACACCTTC. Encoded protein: CASSPPAAGGKGYGYTF.

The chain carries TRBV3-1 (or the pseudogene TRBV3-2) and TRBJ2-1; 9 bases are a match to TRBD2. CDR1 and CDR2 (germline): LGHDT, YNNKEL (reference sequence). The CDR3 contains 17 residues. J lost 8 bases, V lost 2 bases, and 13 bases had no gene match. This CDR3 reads CASSQKRAAGGPYEQFF. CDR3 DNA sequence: TGTGCCAGCAGCCAAAAGAGGGCGGCGGGGGGGCCTTATGAGCAGTTCTTC.

CDR3 sequence (DNA): TGTGCCATCAGTAAGACAGGGAACACTGAAGCTTTCTTT. Protein product: CAISKTGNTEAFF. The rearrangement links TRBV10-3 to TRBJ1-1, with D possibly TRBD1 on 6 matching bases. Germline CDR1 is ENHRY and CDR2 is SYGVKD. CDR3 size: 13 residues. V was shortened by 5 bases and J by 1 base, with 8 bases between the two germline ends.

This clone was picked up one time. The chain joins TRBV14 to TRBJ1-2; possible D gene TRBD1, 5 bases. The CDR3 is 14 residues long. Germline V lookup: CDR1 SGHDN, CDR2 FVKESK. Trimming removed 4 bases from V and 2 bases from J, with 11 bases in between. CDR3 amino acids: CASSRIGANYGYTF. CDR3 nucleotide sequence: TGTGCCAGCAGCCGGATTGGGGCCAACTATGGCTACACCTTC.

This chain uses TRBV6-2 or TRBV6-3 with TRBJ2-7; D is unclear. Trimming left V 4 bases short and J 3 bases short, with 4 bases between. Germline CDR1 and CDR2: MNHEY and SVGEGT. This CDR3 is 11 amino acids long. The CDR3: CASSFLYEQYF. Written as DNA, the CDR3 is TGTGCCAGCAGTTTCCTCTACGAGCAGTACTTC.

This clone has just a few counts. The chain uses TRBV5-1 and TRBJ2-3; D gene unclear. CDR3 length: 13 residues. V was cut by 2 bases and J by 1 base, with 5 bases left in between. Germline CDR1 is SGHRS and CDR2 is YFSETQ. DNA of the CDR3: TGCGCCAGCAGCTTATCCGGCACAGATACGCAGTATTTT. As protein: CASSLSGTDTQYF.